The clone carrying this T cell receptor (beta chain) occurred a few times. The antigen is not known. What was sequenced were expressed TCRB transcripts, since all of the isolated RNA had been reverse transcribed. Assay: immunoSEQ multiplex PCR; the TCRdb copy retains only in-frame clones and omits some. The repertoire holds more than 550,000 clones, with around 15% as singletons. The sample is drawn from a study of beta chain features in type 1 diabetes. This CDR3 comprises 17 residues. The J segment lost 7 bases and the V segment lost 1 base, leaving 15 bases of the junction unmatched. Germline loops: CDR1 SGHAT, CDR2 FQNNGV. A sort by CD45RO/CCR7/CD25/CD127/CD95/CD27 yielded CD4+ naive, central memory, regulatory and stem cell-like memory cells. Study-wide findings and caveats: Type 1 diabetes patients had TCRB CDR3s that were shorter (moderately but significantly so) in all four CD4+ subsets. When VDJ junctions were examined, type 1 diabetes patients showed fewer insertions and more deletions.

The sequence came from a man younger than 35 with type 1 diabetes. Specimen: naive CD4+ T cells from blood. The chain combines TRBV11-2 with TRBJ2-5; TRBD2 matches at 7 bases. The CDR3 region is CASSLGGGAGIYGTQYF. The CDR3 bases are TGTGCCAGCAGCTTAGGAGGAGGAGCGGGAATCTACGGGACCCAGTACTTC.